A single sample is the source of the 28 T cell receptor beta chains below, sequenced in a study of graft-versus-host responses after intestinal transplantation (dated by TCRdb to the early 2020s). These receptors are not linked to any known antigen. The time point tag for this specimen amounts to: cells obtained before transplantation from donor or recipient. The library was generated by the immunoSEQ multiplex PCR assay. TCRdb's version of the immuneACCESS table is confined to in-frame rearrangements and falls short of the full clone set. An unresolved V gene accounts for under half of the shortfall where checked; the remainder is of unknown origin. Across this sample there are fewer than 110,000 clones, with over 85% seen only once. Together, the top ten hold approximately 1.2% of the sample. Sequencing used unstimulated CD8+ T cells sorted from spleen or lymph node cells, obtained before intestinal transplant. The source of these receptors is a human donor who received an intestinal transplant.

This rearrangement joins TRBV11-3 to TRBJ2-7, with TRBD2 matching over 8 bases. The J segment lost 2 bases and the V segment lost 5 bases, leaving 8 bases of the junction unmatched. CDR1 SGHNT and CDR2 YENEEA come from the germline V gene. The CDR3 loop spans 15 amino acids. This chain's CDR3 is CASSRTRGGPYEQYF. Here the CDR3 DNA reads TGTGCCAGCAGCCGGACTCGGGGGGGCCCCTACGAGCAGTACTTC.

This sequence joins TRBV9 and TRBJ1-6; D is uncertain. The CDR3 has 14 amino acids. The V and J ends lost 0 bases and 9 bases respectively, with 10 bases between them. Germline CDR1 reads SGDLS; CDR2 reads YYNGEE. The CDR3 protein is CASSVGASPSPLHF. CDR3 sequence (DNA): TGTGCCAGCAGCGTAGGGGCCAGCCCTTCACCCCTCCACTTT.

The chain uses TRBV5-6 and TRBJ1-1, with unresolved D. CDR1 and CDR2 (germline): SGHDT, YYEEEE. The CDR3 sequence is 12 residues long. The V gene lost 4 bases and the J gene lost 4 bases, with 8 bases spanning the gap. CDR3 DNA sequence: TGTGCCAGCAGCCGATTGAGCACTGAAGCTTTCTTT. This translates into CASSRLSTEAFF.

Here the CDR3 DNA reads TGTGCCAGAGGCAGTGTGTACACCGGGGAGCTGTTTTTT. This encodes CARGSVYTGELFF. The rearrangement links TRBV30 to TRBJ2-2; D ambiguous. Germline V CDR1 and CDR2: GTSNPN, SVGIG (reference sequence). The CDR3 is made up of 13 amino acids. The V end was cut by 8 bases, the J end by 3 bases, with 13 bases between. Together with reference TRBV30 and TRBJ2-2, the CDR3 gives the full variable domain: SQTIHQWPATLVQPVGSPLSLECTVEGTSNPNLYWYRQAAGRGLQLLFYSVGIGQISSEVPQNLSASRPQDRQFILSSKKLLLSDSGFYLCARGSVYTGELFFGEGSRLTVL.

The V and J genes are TRBV11-2 and TRBJ2-3; 10 bases match TRBD2. V was pared by 6 bases and J by 6 bases, with 3 bases of the junction left unmatched. The CDR3 sequence is 13 residues long. Germline loops: CDR1 SGHAT, CDR2 FQNNGV. As DNA, the CDR3 is TGTGCCAGCAGAGCGGGGGGGCCCGATACGCAGTATTTT. Encoded protein: CASRAGGPDTQYF. The full variable domain, completed using reference TRBV11-2 and TRBJ2-3, is EAGVAQSPRYKIIEKRQSVAFWCNPISGHATLYWYQQILGQGPKLLIQFQNNGVVDDSQLPKDRFSAERLKGVDSTLKIQPAKLEDSAVYLCASRAGGPDTQYFGPGTRLTVL.

This sequence joins TRBV4-1 and TRBJ1-5, with D perhaps matching TRBD1 (5 bases). CDR3 length equals 16 residues. The V and J ends lost 0 bases and 5 bases respectively, with 14 bases between them. Germline V gene lookup returns CDR1 MGHRA and CDR2 YSYEKL. The CDR3 here is CASSQDPGRGDQPQHF. CDR3 coding DNA: TGCGCCAGCAGCCAAGATCCGGGACGGGGAGATCAGCCCCAGCATTTT.

The gene calls are TRBV29-1 and TRBJ2-7; D call uncertain. This CDR3 is 14 amino acids long. The germline CDR1 and CDR2 sequences are SQVTM and ANQGSEA. Trimming stripped 3 bases from V and 3 bases from J, with 15 bases between. The CDR3 region has the DNA TGCAGCGTTGAGGAAGACAAGCCGAACTACGAGCAGTACTTC. Translating gives CSVEEDKPNYEQYF.

The chain uses TRBV10-3 and TRBJ1-2; TRBD1 might be the D (5 bases). Trimming stripped 0 bases from V and 6 bases from J, with 8 bases between. The CDR3 consists of 13 residues. Germline V gene sequence: CDR1 ENHRY, CDR2 SYGVKD. DNA of the CDR3: TGTGCCATCAGTGAGTCAAGGGGTGATGGCTACACCTTC. Protein product: CAISESRGDGYTF.

The CDR3 region is CATPYRENTIYF. In DNA form, the CDR3 reads TGTGCCACCCCGTACAGGGAAAACACCATATATTTT. The V and J genes are TRBV2 and TRBJ1-3; D might be TRBD1 (6 bases). Trimming took off 10 bases at V and 6 bases at J, with 13 bases between the two ends. Looked up from germline, CDR1 is SNHLY and CDR2 is FYNNEI. The CDR3 extends over 12 amino acids.

The genes are TRBV13 and TRBJ1-2; 8 bases fit TRBD1. The junction had 8 bases not matched to a gene; V was cut back by 5 bases and J by 6 bases. The CDR3 extends over 14 amino acids. CDR1 is PRHDT, CDR2 FYEKMQ, per germline (reference sequence). The CDR3 region is CASSQCRGLHGYTF. The CDR3 nucleotides read TGTGCCAGCAGCCAATGCAGGGGGCTCCATGGCTACACCTTC.

The rearrangement joins TRBV9 to TRBJ2-7, with no clear D. Germline CDR1 is SGDLS and CDR2 is YYNGEE. Trimming removed 0 bases from V and 3 bases from J, with 13 bases in between. The CDR3 has 15 residues. The CDR3 region has the DNA TGTGCCAGCAGCGTAGCGACCTCGACCGACTACGAGCAGTACTTC. Residues: CASSVATSTDYEQYF.

This chain links TRBV6-1 with TRBJ1-2; 7 bases align to TRBD1. With 7 bases clipped from V and 4 bases from J, the junction kept 6 bases outside the gene matches. CDR1 and CDR2 (germline): MNHNS, SASEGT. CDR3 length: 13 amino acids. The CDR3 DNA sequence: TGTGCCAGCATACGACAGGGATCCTATGGCTACACCTTC. Translating gives CASIRQGSYGYTF.

The rearrangement links TRBV4-1 to TRBJ2-3; 12 bases align to TRBD1. The J segment lost 2 bases and the V segment lost 9 bases, leaving 12 bases of the junction unmatched. This CDR3 contains 17 residues. Germline assignment: CDR1 MGHRA and CDR2 YSYEKL. CDR3 nucleotides: TGCGCCAGTAACCTGGGAGGGACAGGGGGCGACACAGATACGCAGTATTTT. The encoded protein is CASNLGGTGGDTDTQYF.

The chain has TRBV2 and TRBJ1-5; possible D gene TRBD1, 5 bases. The CDR3 has 14 residues. The V end lost 1 base, the J end lost 4 bases, and 8 bases lay between the germline ends. Looked up from germline, CDR1 is SNHLY and CDR2 is FYNNEI. The CDR3 loop is CASSEGGGNQPQHF. Here the CDR3 DNA reads TGTGCCAGCAGTGAAGGGGGGGGAAATCAGCCCCAGCATTTT.

The CDR3, as DNA: TGTGCCAGCAGCTTACCTAGGACAGGGGGTTGGGAGACCCAGTACTTC. It yields the protein CASSLPRTGGWETQYF. This chain links TRBV7-9 with TRBJ2-5, with 10 bases fitting TRBD1. Looked up from germline, CDR1 is SEHNR and CDR2 is FQNEAQ (reference sequence). The CDR3 runs 16 residues. V shed 2 bases, J shed 5 bases, and the junction held 8 bases outside the gene matches.

The rearrangement uses TRBV21-1 and TRBJ1-2; the listed D gene, TRBD1, was not tested against the DNA. TRBV21-1 is a pseudogene segment. The CDR3 extends over 15 amino acids. The CDR3 sequence is CASSKGGTGDYGYTF. CDR3 sequence (DNA): TGTGCCAGCAGCAAAGGAGGGACAGGGGACTATGGCTACACCTTC.

The gene calls are TRBV5-4 and TRBJ2-2; possible D gene TRBD1, 8 bases. CDR1 and CDR2 (germline): SGHNT, YYREEE (reference sequence). V lost 3 bases and J lost 3, with 18 bases in between. This CDR3 region has 17 residues. CDR3 sequence reads: CASSWGGSGGYTGELFF. The DNA for the CDR3 is TGTGCCAGCAGCTGGGGGGGGTCAGGGGGCTACACCGGGGAGCTGTTTTTT.

The rearrangement uses TRBV6-1 and TRBJ1-2, with 7 bases aligning to TRBD1. Germline V gives CDR1 MNHNS, CDR2 SASEGT. The CDR3 consists of 19 residues. Trimming took 3 bases from V and 1 from J; bases not matched to a gene: 17. CDR3 DNA sequence: TGTGCCAGCAGTGACCCCCAGGACAGGTTGGGCCACTTTAACTATGGCTACACCTTC. It yields the protein CASSDPQDRLGHFNYGYTF.

V and J are TRBV2 and TRBJ2-1, with 14 bases matching TRBD2. The trim removed 6 bases at V and 7 bases at J, leaving 5 bases unmatched. In germline, CDR1 is SNHLY, CDR2 FYNNEI. The CDR3 loop spans 15 amino acids. As DNA, the CDR3 is TGTGCCAGCAGAGCCGGGACTAGCGGGGGAAATGAGCAGTTCTTC. Protein product: CASRAGTSGGNEQFF. The complete variable domain, with remaining parts taken from reference TRBV2 and TRBJ2-1, reads EPEVTQTPSHQVTQMGQEVILRCVPISNHLYFYWYRQILGQKVEFLVSFYNNEISEKSEIFDDQFSVERPDGSNFTLKIRSTKLEDSAMYFCASRAGTSGGNEQFFGPGTRLTVL.

Here the CDR3 reads CASRLRDTQYF. The CDR3 region has the DNA TGTGCCAGCAGATTACGAGATACGCAGTATTTT. The V call is TRBV6-1, the J call TRBJ2-3; D unclear. The CDR3 is made up of 11 amino acids. Germline CDR1 and CDR2: MNHNS and SASEGT. Trimming shortened V by 6 bases and J by 5 bases, and 6 bases separated the two germline ends.

V is TRBV7-2 and J is TRBJ2-4; 8 bases fit TRBD2. CDR3 length equals 17 residues. The V and J ends lost 5 bases and 0 bases, in that order; junction bases with no gene match: 9. The germline V gene has CDR1 SGHTA and CDR2 FQGNSA. The CDR3 DNA reads TGTGCCAGCAGCCAAAGGACTAGCACCCTAGCCAAAAACATTCAGTACTTC. Protein sequence: CASSQRTSTLAKNIQYF.

This sequence joins TRBV6-5 and TRBJ2-2, with D possibly being TRBD2 (5 bases). The CDR3 spans 15 residues. CDR1 is MNHEY, CDR2 SVGAGI, per germline. Trimming pared 4 bases from V and 3 bases from J, leaving 12 bases between. The CDR3 loop reads CASSSRRADTGELFF. The DNA of the CDR3 is TGTGCCAGCAGTTCCCGGCGGGCCGACACCGGGGAGCTGTTTTTT.

CDR3 DNA: TGCGCCAGCGCCTCCTGGGTAAGGGGGAACTACGAGCAGTACTTC. This translates into CASASWVRGNYEQYF. The rearrangement uses TRBV23-1 and TRBJ2-7; tentatively, D is TRBD1 (6 bases). TRBV23-1 is an ORF for which the function is uncertain. The V end lost 8 bases, the J end lost 3 bases, and 20 bases lay between the germline ends. The CDR3 covers 15 residues.

The chain combines TRBV5-6 with TRBJ2-1, with 10 bases matching TRBD1. V was pared by 2 bases and J by 8 bases, with 7 bases of the junction left unmatched. Germline V gene data show CDR1 as SGHDT and CDR2 as YYEEEE. CDR3 length: 15 residues. CDR3: CASSLFWDRGYEQFF. Here the CDR3 DNA reads TGTGCCAGCAGCTTATTCTGGGACAGGGGTTATGAGCAGTTCTTC.

The chain joins TRBV11-2 to TRBJ2-5; 8 bases match TRBD2. Trimming removed 5 bases from V and 5 bases from J; junction bases left unmatched: 7. Germline lookup yields CDR1 SGHAT and CDR2 FQNNGV. The CDR3 sequence is 14 residues long. This CDR3 is CASSQGLASETQYF. CDR3 in DNA: TGTGCCAGCAGCCAAGGACTAGCATCGGAGACCCAGTACTTC.

The V gene is TRBV11-1, the J gene TRBJ1-1; D is perhaps TRBD1 (6 bases). The CDR3 contains 16 residues. Per the germline V gene, CDR1 is SGHAT and CDR2 is FQDESV (reference sequence). V gave up 5 bases and J gave up 0 bases, with 16 bases separating them. The CDR3 DNA follows: TGTGCCAGCAGCCCTGGGTGGACAGCTTTGAACACTGAAGCTTTCTTT. Its protein is CASSPGWTALNTEAFF.

CDR3 sequence: CASSQARASSYEQYF. The CDR3 DNA sequence: TGTGCCAGCAGCCAGGCTCGCGCGAGCTCCTACGAGCAGTACTTC. The chain has TRBV11-2 and TRBJ2-7; D unclear. The CDR3 covers 15 residues. Trimming took off 5 bases at V and 0 bases at J, with 14 bases between the two ends. Germline CDR1 and CDR2: SGHAT and FQNNGV.

The genes are TRBV18 and TRBJ2-1, with D possibly being TRBD2 (6 bases). Germline assignment: CDR1 KGHSH and CDR2 LQKENI. This CDR3 region has 17 residues. Trimming cost V 5 bases and J 0 bases, with 17 bases left between them. The DNA of the CDR3 is TGTGCCAGCTCAAGCCGGGACTTGGTTACCTCCTACAATGAGCAGTTCTTC. It translates to CASSSRDLVTSYNEQFF.